Shown below are 22 T cell receptor beta chains from a single sample sequenced in a study of cytomegalovirus exposure and HLA in healthy donors. Data came from immunoSEQ multiplex PCR; TCRdb stores just in-frame clones and leaves some out. The sample has about 100,000 clones, just under 95% seen once. The sample taken for sequencing was PBMCs. Source of these receptors: a woman younger than 35 in good health and CMV-seronegative.

The V and J genes are TRBV5-4 and TRBJ1-5, with D uncertain. Trimming pared 3 bases from V and 5 bases from J, leaving 6 bases between. CDR1 SGHNT and CDR2 YYREEE come from the germline V gene (reference sequence). This CDR3 spans 12 amino acids. This chain's CDR3 is CASSSPYQPQHF. CDR3 nucleotides: TGTGCCAGCAGCTCCCCATATCAGCCCCAGCATTTT. The whole variable domain, remainder taken from reference TRBV5-4 and TRBJ1-5, is ETGVTQSPTHLIKTRGQQVTLRCSSQSGHNTVSWYQQALGQGPQFIFQYYREEENGRGNFPPRFSGLQFPNYSSELNVNALELDDSALYLCASSSPYQPQHFGDGTRLSIL.

This sequence joins TRBV4-3 and TRBJ2-1; D remains ambiguous. The germline gives CDR1 LGHNA, CDR2 YSLEER. The CDR3 loop spans 19 amino acids. Deletions cut 4 bases from V and 0 bases from J, with 22 bases between. CDR3 nucleotide sequence: TGCGCCAGCAGCCCCGAAGCTAACAGCCTAATTTACTCCTACAATGAGCAGTTCTTC. Translation gives CASSPEANSLIYSYNEQFF.

This CDR3 is CASSLVFSGNTGELFF. CDR3 coding DNA: TGCGCCAGCAGCTTGGTTTTCTCGGGTAACACCGGGGAGCTGTTTTTT. The gene calls are TRBV5-1 and TRBJ2-2; D remains ambiguous. With 0 bases removed from V and 2 bases from J, the gap between germline ends came to 11 bases. The germline gives CDR1 SGHRS, CDR2 YFSETQ. The CDR3 has 16 amino acids.

The chain recombines TRBV7-9 with TRBJ2-2, with D maybe TRBD2 (6 bases). CDR3 length equals 16 residues. Trimming took 6 bases from V and 2 from J, leaving 16 bases between them. Germline-derived CDR1 and CDR2 are SEHNR and FQNEAQ (reference sequence). The CDR3 region is CASRPRHGTNTGELFF. The CDR3 DNA reads as TGTGCCAGCAGGCCGCGACACGGGACTAACACCGGGGAGCTGTTTTTT.

The chain couples TRBV10-3 to TRBJ1-1, with 8 bases lining up with TRBD1. Germline CDR1 is ENHRY and CDR2 is SYGVKD. The CDR3 is 13 amino acids. V was clipped by 6 bases and J by 0 bases; unmatched bases: 0. The CDR3: CAIRDRVNTEAFF. CDR3 coding DNA: TGTGCCATCAGGGACAGGGTGAACACTGAAGCTTTCTTT.

CDR3 in DNA: TGTGCCAGCAGCCCGGACAGGCCCACTGAAGCTTTCTTT. Translating gives CASSPDRPTEAFF. The chain employs TRBV9 and TRBJ1-1; 7 bases agree with TRBD1. Per germline, CDR1 SGDLS and CDR2 YYNGEE. The J segment lost 4 bases and the V segment lost 4 bases, leaving 4 bases of the junction unmatched. The CDR3 loop spans 13 amino acids.

The chain carries TRBV5-4 and TRBJ2-7, with D maybe TRBD2 (6 bases). Trimming cost V 5 bases and J 3 bases, with 12 bases left between them. The CDR3 loop spans 13 amino acids. Germline assignment: CDR1 SGHNT and CDR2 YYREEE (reference sequence). CDR3 sequence: CASSSGRYYEQYF. In DNA, the CDR3 is TGTGCCAGCAGTTCCGGGAGATACTACGAGCAGTACTTC. Supplemented by reference TRBV5-4 and TRBJ2-7, the full variable domain reads ETGVTQSPTHLIKTRGQQVTLRCSSQSGHNTVSWYQQALGQGPQFIFQYYREEENGRGNFPPRFSGLQFPNYSSELNVNALELDDSALYLCASSSGRYYEQYFGPGTRLTVT.

This chain uses TRBV27 with TRBJ1-5; 9 bases map to TRBD1. The CDR3 contains 16 residues. After removal of 5 bases from V and 9 bases from J, the junction contained 14 bases not matched to a gene. Germline-derived CDR1 and CDR2 are MNHEY and SMNVEV (reference sequence). CDR3 protein: CASSPDRDRDLLPQHF. CDR3 nucleotides: TGTGCCAGCAGTCCAGACCGGGACAGGGATTTGTTGCCCCAGCATTTT.

This clone has just one count. This chain joins TRBV10-2 and TRBJ2-5, with TRBD1 as a possible D gene (6 bases). V was pared by 4 bases and J by 4 bases, with 13 bases between. CDR1 and CDR2 from the germline V gene are WSHSY and SAAADI. CDR3 length equals 14 residues. The CDR3 region has the DNA TGCGCCAGCAGTGCGAGGGGGTTGGGAGAGACCCAGTACTTC. It yields the protein CASSARGLGETQYF.

This rearrangement joins TRBV7-9 to TRBJ2-7; D possibly corresponds to TRBD1 (6 bases). This CDR3 contains 15 residues. The germline gives CDR1 SEHNR, CDR2 FQNEAQ (reference sequence). With 5 bases removed from V and 0 bases from J, the gap between germline ends came to 14 bases. The CDR3 coding sequence is TGTGCCAGCAGCCCCCGGACAGTCTTCTCCTACGAGCAGTACTTC. It is translated as CASSPRTVFSYEQYF.

This chain connects TRBV15 to TRBJ2-4, with 8 nucleotides matching TRBD1. V gave up 0 bases and J gave up 8 bases; unmatched junction bases: 12. This CDR3 spans 17 amino acids. Germline V lookup: CDR1 LNHNV, CDR2 YYDKDF (reference sequence). CDR3 nucleotides: TGTGCCACCAGCAGAGAACCCTCAGGGGGCGCTTCGGACATTCAGTACTTC. This encodes CATSREPSGGASDIQYF.

Points on this clone: Other DNA sequences within the sample encode an identical CDR3. The chain recombines TRBV15 with TRBJ1-1; 7 nucleotides line up with TRBD1. Germline V gives CDR1 LNHNV, CDR2 YYDKDF (reference sequence). Unmatched junction bases numbered 0, after V lost 1 base and J lost 1 base. This CDR3 comprises 14 residues. The CDR3 bases are TGTGCCACCAGCAGAGGACAGGGGAACACTGAAGCTTTCTTT. It codes for CATSRGQGNTEAFF.

V is TRBV9 and J is TRBJ1-3; the D is unclear. Germline values: CDR1 SGDLS, CDR2 YYNGEE. The V gene lost 0 bases and the J gene lost 2 bases, with 12 bases spanning the gap. The CDR3 totals 16 residues. CDR3: CASSVARESTGNTIYF. The CDR3 region has the DNA TGTGCCAGCAGCGTAGCTCGGGAATCGACTGGAAACACCATATATTTT.

J is TRBJ1-2 and V is TRBV6-6; 7 bases line up with TRBD1. Per the germline V gene, CDR1 is MNHNY and CDR2 is SVGAGI (reference sequence). V lost 4 bases to trimming and J lost 3 bases; unmatched junction nucleotides: 5. The CDR3 is 14 amino acids. The CDR3 region is CASSLTGVDYGYTF. In DNA, the CDR3 is TGTGCCAGCAGTTTAACAGGGGTCGACTATGGCTACACCTTC.

With respect to this clone: Other nucleotide sequences in the sample specify the same CDR3. The chain couples TRBV5-1 to TRBJ2-3; TRBD2 agrees at 9 bases. Germline loops: CDR1 SGHRS, CDR2 YFSETQ. Trimming removed 2 bases from V and 2 bases from J; junction bases left unmatched: 9. There are 17 residues in the CDR3. Here the CDR3 DNA reads TGCGCCAGCAGCTTCCGGGCGGGGGGGATTGACACAGATACGCAGTATTTT. Protein sequence: CASSFRAGGIDTDTQYF.

The chain is built from TRBV19 and TRBJ2-1; 12 bases fit TRBD2. The J segment lost 10 bases and the V segment lost 5 bases, leaving 9 bases of the junction unmatched. Germline V gives CDR1 LNHDA, CDR2 SQIVND (reference sequence). The CDR3 runs to 15 residues. The CDR3 spells CASSPRLAGVGEQFF. The CDR3 nucleotides read TGTGCCAGTAGTCCTCGACTAGCGGGGGTGGGGGAGCAGTTCTTC.

The chain has TRBV4-1 and TRBJ2-3; tentative D call: TRBD2 (6 bases). V lost 0 bases, J lost 3 bases, and 16 bases lay in between. The CDR3 has 17 amino acids. The germline V gene encodes CDR1 MGHRA and CDR2 YSYEKL. The CDR3 is CASSQELAWGWTDTQYF. CDR3 sequence (DNA): TGCGCCAGCAGCCAAGAGCTAGCGTGGGGGTGGACAGATACGCAGTATTTT.

This clone showed up just once. This rearrangement joins TRBV29-1 to TRBJ2-1, with a tentative D call TRBD1 (7 bases). The ends were cut back, 7 bases at V and 0 bases at J, with 16 bases in the middle. Looked up from germline, CDR1 is SQVTM and CDR2 is ANQGSEA. The CDR3 loop spans 15 amino acids. CDR3 region: CSAHRGGNSYNEQFF. The CDR3 coding sequence is TGCAGCGCCCACAGGGGCGGGAACTCCTACAATGAGCAGTTCTTC.

The gene calls are TRBV4-1 and TRBJ1-4, with D perhaps matching TRBD1 (6 bases). V was trimmed by 1 base and J by 11 bases, leaving 14 bases between them. Germline CDR1 and CDR2: MGHRA and YSYEKL. The CDR3 covers 14 residues. For the CDR3, the DNA is TGCGCCAGCAGCCAAGGGCCAGGGGAAGGGAAACTGTTTTTT. Residues: CASSQGPGEGKLFF.

The genes are TRBV6-5 and TRBJ2-7; a possible D gene is TRBD1 (6 bases). The CDR3 totals 15 residues. CDR1 and CDR2 from the germline V gene are MNHEY and SVGAGI. V gave up 2 bases and J gave up 2 bases, with 13 bases separating them. CDR3 in amino acids: CASSYTQGFPYEQYF. CDR3 DNA: TGTGCCAGCAGTTACACTCAGGGGTTTCCCTACGAGCAGTACTTC.

CDR3 loop: CASSLRAGQETQYF. The DNA of the CDR3 is TGTGCCAGCAGCTTGCGTGCCGGGCAAGAGACCCAGTACTTC. The V gene is TRBV5-4, the J gene TRBJ2-5; D is undetermined. The CDR3 has 14 residues. V was shortened by 1 base and J by 2 bases, with 9 bases between the two germline ends. Germline loops: CDR1 SGHNT, CDR2 YYREEE (reference sequence).

The chain is built from TRBV7-6 and TRBJ2-2; a possible D gene is TRBD1 (6 bases). The length of the CDR3 is 14 residues. Germline V gene data show CDR1 as SGHVS and CDR2 as FNYEAQ. The V end was cut by 4 bases, the J end by 5 bases, with 11 bases between. CDR3 sequence: CASSYQQGTGELFF. In DNA, the CDR3 is TGTGCCAGCAGCTACCAACAGGGAACCGGGGAGCTGTTTTTT.